This T cell receptor (beta chain) emerged from a study of shared clonotypes between healthy human individuals. General study points: Across four donors, naive CD4 shared roughly 5%, naive CD8 under 4%, memory CD4 about 2.5%, memory CD8 0.4%.

The data were produced by immunoSEQ multiplex PCR, yet TCRdb's version contains in-frame clones alone and is incomplete. The sample includes 640,000 or so clones, less than 80% seen only once; the top ten take 1.8%. This clone was picked up a small number of times. Its cognate antigen is unknown. The receptor's source is a woman between 25 and 40 years old in good health. The sample consisted of memory CD4+ T cells sorted from blood. Subset meaning: CD45RA-negative fraction.

Here the CDR3 reads CASSASGETEAFF. CDR3 DNA: TGCGCCAGCAGTGCCTCAGGGGAAACTGAAGCTTTCTTT. The chain links TRBV10-1 to TRBJ1-1; D perhaps matches TRBD1 (6 bases). Germline CDR1 reads WNHNN; CDR2 reads SYGVQD (reference sequence). Trimming left V 4 bases short and J 5 bases short, with 11 bases between. This CDR3 is built from 13 residues.